Reported below is one T cell receptor beta chain. What it binds is not known. Sequenced by immunoSEQ multiplex PCR; TCRdb stores in-frame clones only, minus some. This table has 90,000 or so clones, around 80% appearing once. J was trimmed by 8 bases and V by 1 base; bases with no gene match: 11. Germline-derived CDR1 and CDR2 are SGHRS and YFSETQ. This CDR3 has 16 amino acids. This record comes from a study of graft-versus-host responses after intestinal transplantation. On the study more broadly: All recipients were given anti-thymocyte globulin induction, and tacrolimus and steroids were then administered for roughly three years.

Study-wide points: Peak levels of circulating GvH clones tracked with early post-transplant HvG declines. High graft-versus-host to host-versus-graft T cell clonal ratios marked allografts of patients with graft-donor macrochimerism.

J is TRBJ2-1 and V is TRBV5-1; 8 nucleotides match TRBD1. This material consisted of unstimulated CD4+ T cells sorted from spleen or lymph node cells, taken before intestinal transplant. This sequence originates from a human donor who received an intestinal transplant. CDR3 loop: CASSLWGTGLSHEQFF. The CDR3 nucleotides read TGCGCCAGCAGCTTGTGGGGGACAGGTCTGAGCCATGAGCAGTTCTTC.